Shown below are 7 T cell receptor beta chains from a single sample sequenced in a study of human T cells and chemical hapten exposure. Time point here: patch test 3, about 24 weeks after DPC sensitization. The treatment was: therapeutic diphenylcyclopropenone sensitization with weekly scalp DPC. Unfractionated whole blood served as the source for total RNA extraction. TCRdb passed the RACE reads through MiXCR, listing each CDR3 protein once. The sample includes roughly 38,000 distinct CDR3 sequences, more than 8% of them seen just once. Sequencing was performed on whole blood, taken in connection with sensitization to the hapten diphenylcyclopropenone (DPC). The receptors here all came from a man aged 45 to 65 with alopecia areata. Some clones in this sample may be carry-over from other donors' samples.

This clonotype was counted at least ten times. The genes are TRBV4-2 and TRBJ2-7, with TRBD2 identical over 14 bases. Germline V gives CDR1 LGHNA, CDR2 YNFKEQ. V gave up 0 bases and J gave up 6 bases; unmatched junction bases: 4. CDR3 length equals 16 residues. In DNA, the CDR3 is TGTGCCAGCAGCCAAGATCTCGGACTAGCGGGAGGCGAGCAGTACTTC. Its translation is CASSQDLGLAGGEQYF.

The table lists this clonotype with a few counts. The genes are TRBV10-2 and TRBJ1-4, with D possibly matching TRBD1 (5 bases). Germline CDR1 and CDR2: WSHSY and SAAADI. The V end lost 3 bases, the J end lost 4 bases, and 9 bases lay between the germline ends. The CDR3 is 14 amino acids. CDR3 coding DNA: TGCGCCAGCAGTGAACGGGGGAATAATGAAAAACTGTTTTTT. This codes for CASSERGNNEKLFF.

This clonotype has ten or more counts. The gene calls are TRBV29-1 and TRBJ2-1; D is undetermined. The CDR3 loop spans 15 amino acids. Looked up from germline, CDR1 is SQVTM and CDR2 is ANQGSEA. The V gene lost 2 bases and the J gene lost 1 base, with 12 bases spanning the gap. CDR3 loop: CSVEWAGSSYNEQFF. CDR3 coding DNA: TGCAGCGTTGAATGGGCCGGGTCGTCCTACAATGAGCAGTTCTTC.

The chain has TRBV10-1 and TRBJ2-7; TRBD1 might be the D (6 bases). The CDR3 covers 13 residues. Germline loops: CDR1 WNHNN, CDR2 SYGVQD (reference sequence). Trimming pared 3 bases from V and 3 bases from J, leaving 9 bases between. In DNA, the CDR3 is TGCGCCAGCAGTGATGGACAGAGCTACGAGCAGTACTTC. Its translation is CASSDGQSYEQYF.

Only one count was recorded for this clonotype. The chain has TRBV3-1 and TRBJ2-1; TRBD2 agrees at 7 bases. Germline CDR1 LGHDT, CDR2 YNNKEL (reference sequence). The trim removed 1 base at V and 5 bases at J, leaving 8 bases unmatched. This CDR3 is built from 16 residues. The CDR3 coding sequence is TGTGCCAGCAGCCAAGCCCCAGCGGGGTTAAACAATGAGCAGTTCTTC. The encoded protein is CASSQAPAGLNNEQFF.

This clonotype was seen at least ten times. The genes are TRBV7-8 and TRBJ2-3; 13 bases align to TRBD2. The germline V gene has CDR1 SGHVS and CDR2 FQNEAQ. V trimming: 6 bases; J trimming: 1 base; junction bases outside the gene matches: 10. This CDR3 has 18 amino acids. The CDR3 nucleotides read TGTGCCAGCAGTTACGGACTAGCGGGAGAGAGAGGCACAGATACGCAGTATTTT. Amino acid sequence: CASSYGLAGERGTDTQYF.

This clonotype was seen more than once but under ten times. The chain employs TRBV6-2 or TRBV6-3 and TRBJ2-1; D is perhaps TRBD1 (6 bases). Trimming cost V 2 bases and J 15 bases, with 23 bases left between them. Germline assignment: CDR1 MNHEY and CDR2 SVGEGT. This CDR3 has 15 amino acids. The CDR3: CASSYGTDDLDSLFF. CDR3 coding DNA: TGTGCCAGCAGTTACGGGACGGACGACCTGGACAGCCTGTTCTTC.